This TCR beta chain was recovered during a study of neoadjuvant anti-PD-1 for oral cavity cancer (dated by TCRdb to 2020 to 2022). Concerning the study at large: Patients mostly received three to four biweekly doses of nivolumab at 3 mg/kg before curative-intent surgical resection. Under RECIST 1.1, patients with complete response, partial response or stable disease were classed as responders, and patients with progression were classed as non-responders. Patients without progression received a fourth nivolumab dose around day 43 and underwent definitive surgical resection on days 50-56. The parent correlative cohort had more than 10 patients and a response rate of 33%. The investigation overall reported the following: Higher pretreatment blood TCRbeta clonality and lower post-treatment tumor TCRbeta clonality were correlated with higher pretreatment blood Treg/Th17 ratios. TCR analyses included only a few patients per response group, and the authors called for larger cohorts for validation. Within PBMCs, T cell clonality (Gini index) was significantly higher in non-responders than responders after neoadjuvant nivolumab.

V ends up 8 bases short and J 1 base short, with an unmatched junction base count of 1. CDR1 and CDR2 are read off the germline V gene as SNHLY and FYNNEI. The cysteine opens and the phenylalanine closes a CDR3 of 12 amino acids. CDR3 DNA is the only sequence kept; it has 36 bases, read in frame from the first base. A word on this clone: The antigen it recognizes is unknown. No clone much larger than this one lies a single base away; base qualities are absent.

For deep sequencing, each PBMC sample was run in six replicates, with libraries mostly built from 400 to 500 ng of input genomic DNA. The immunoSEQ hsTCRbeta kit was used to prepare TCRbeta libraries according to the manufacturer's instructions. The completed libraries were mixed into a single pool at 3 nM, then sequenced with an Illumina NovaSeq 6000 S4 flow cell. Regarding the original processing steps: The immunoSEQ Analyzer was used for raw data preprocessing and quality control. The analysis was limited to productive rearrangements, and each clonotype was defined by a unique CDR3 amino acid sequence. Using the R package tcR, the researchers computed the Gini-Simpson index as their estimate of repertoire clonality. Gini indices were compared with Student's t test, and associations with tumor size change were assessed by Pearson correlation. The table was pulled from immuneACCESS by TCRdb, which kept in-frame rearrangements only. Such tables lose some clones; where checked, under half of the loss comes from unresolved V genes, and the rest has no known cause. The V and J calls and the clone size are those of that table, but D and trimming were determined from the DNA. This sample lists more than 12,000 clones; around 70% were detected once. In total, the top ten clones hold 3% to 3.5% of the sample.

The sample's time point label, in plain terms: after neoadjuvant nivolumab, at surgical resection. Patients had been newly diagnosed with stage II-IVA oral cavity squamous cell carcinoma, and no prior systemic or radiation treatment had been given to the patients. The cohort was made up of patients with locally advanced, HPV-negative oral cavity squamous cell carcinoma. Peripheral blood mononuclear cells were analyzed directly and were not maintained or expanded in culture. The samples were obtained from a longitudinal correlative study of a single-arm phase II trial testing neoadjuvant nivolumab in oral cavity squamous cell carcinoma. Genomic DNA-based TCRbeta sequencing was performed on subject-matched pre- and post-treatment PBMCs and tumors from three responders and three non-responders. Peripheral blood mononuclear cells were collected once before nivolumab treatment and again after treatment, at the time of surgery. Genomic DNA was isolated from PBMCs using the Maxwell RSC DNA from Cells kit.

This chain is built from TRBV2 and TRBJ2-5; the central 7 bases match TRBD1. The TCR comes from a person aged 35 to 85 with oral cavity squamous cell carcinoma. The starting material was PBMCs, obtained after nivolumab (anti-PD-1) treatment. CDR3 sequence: CASGQVQETQYF. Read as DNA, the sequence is TGTGCCAGCGGACAGGTCCAAGAGACCCAGTACTTC. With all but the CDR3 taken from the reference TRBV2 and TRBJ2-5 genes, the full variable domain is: EPEVTQTPSHQVTQMGQEVILRCVPISNHLYFYWYRQILGQKVEFLVSFYNNEISEKSEIFDDQFSVERPDGSNFTLKIRSTKLEDSAMYFCASGQVQETQYFGPGTRLLVL.